A selection of T cell receptor beta chains follows, all from one sample in a study of blood T cells in healthy people across ages. A single record per CDR3 protein comes from TCRdb applying MiXCR to the 5' RACE reads. The table has about 650,000 distinct CDR3 sequences, 32% seen once; the top ten hold 15%. The sequenced material came from blood. The receptors come from an elderly woman in good health. The CDR3 runs from the conserved cysteine through the conserved F or W. A D gene is named only where the DNA matches it firmly. Expanded clones get a size class; other rows say once, few or many, or leave the size out.

V gene	J gene	D gene	clone size	CDR3 protein	CDR3 DNA
TRBV11-2	TRBJ2-7	.	many	CASSLVRVGAYEQYF	TGTGCCAGCAGCTTAGTCAGGGTAGGGGCCTACGAGCAGTACTTC
TRBV6-5	TRBJ2-1	.	many	CASRGGWDYNEQFF	TGTGCCAGCAGGGGGGGATGGGACTACAATGAGCAGTTCTTC
TRBV7-2	TRBJ2-1	.	once	CTSSLVETQFF	TGTACCAGCAGCTTAGTAGAGACCCAGTTCTTC
TRBV20-1	TRBJ1-6	TRBD1	many	CSAPGQGASSYNSPLHF	TGCAGTGCCCCGGGACAGGGGGCAAGCTCCTATAATTCACCCCTCCACTTT
TRBV14	TRBJ2-1	TRBD2	many	CASSMSSGAYNEQFF	TGTGCCAGCAGCATGTCTAGCGGGGCTTACAATGAGCAGTTCTTC
TRBV10-3	TRBJ2-2	.	.	CAISDPGLGVGELFF	TGTGCCATCAGTGACCCGGGGCTGGGGGTCGGGGAGCTGTTTTTT
TRBV20-1	TRBJ2-7	.	many	CSARYLWGYEQYF	TGCAGTGCTAGGTACCTCTGGGGCTACGAGCAGTACTTC
TRBV12-3/TRBV12-4	TRBJ2-5	TRBD2	many	CASGSGGKETQYF	TGTGCCAGCGGTAGCGGGGGGAAAGAGACCCAGTACTTC
TRBV4-2	TRBJ1-2	.	.	CASSQDTGGGYTF	TGTGCCAGCAGCCAAGATACCGGGGGTGGCTACACCTTC
TRBV18	TRBJ2-3	.	.	CASSPQRISTDTQYF	TGTGCCAGCTCACCCCAGCGGATTAGCACAGATACGCAGTATTTT
TRBV3-1	TRBJ2-2	TRBD2	few	CASSQDLAGVAGELFF	TGTGCCAGCAGCCAAGACCTAGCGGGGGTCGCCGGGGAGCTGTTTTTT
TRBV6-5	TRBJ1-6	TRBD1	.	CASSMTGAVSPLHF	TGTGCCAGCAGCATGACAGGGGCAGTCTCACCCCTCCACTTT
TRBV19	TRBJ2-1	.	many	CATRGVGSEQFF	TGTGCCACCCGTGGGGTAGGCAGTGAGCAGTTCTTC
TRBV29-1	TRBJ2-1	TRBD2	.	CSVLAPVWLAGGSKRDNEQFF	TGCAGCGTTTTAGCTCCAGTTTGGCTAGCGGGAGGCTCCAAGAGAGACAATGAGCAGTTCTTC